This entry features one T cell receptor beta chain sequence. This clonotype has a handful of counts. The antigen this receptor binds is unknown. With a much larger clone just one base away, this may be a read error. The protocol used for the library was 5' RACE. These reads were obtained on an Illumina HiSeq 2500. A second PCR of roughly 6 to 12 cycles was run with a J-beta primer mix and a sample-barcoded 5' primer. A unique molecular identifier was introduced onto each TCR beta cDNA molecule by a template-switch 5' adaptor carrying 12 random nucleotides. At least 2.5 million CDR3-containing paired-end reads were obtained from each sample. First-strand cDNA synthesis was performed from all RNA using the Mint cDNA synthesis kit, with priming by a TRBC-specific oligonucleotide. Following uracil-DNA glycosylase treatment, a first 18-cycle PCR with universal primers M1SS and BC2_uni_R was performed on all cDNA. Regarding the original processing steps: Normalization of each sample was performed by random selection of 1 million high-quality reads, each carrying a distinct molecular identifier. Instead of being binned into consensus sequences, reads with shared molecular identifiers were discarded. MiTCR, set to a Q25 quality threshold and the strictest error-elimination algorithm, was used for CDR3 identification, clonotype clustering and error correction. A nonparametric unseen species model with Euler transformation was used to estimate a lower bound on total TCR beta diversity. TCRdb ran its own pipeline on the public reads, namely fastp trimming at Q25 and MiXCR clone calling, and kept in-frame beta chains. Rows matching on CDR3 protein sequence are summarized as one entry with the most common DNA and genes. TCRdb's processing, not the authors', yielded these V and J calls. For this sample there are about 640,000 distinct CDR3 sequences; about 30% appear just once. Approximately 15% of the sample lies in the top ten.

Donors were about 36 systemically healthy Caucasian individuals from Russia aged about 6 to 100 years. Around 9.7 milliliters of peripheral blood were collected from each donor into EDTA-treated Vacutainer tubes. Ficoll-Paque density-gradient centrifugation was used to isolate PBMCs, with at least 6.5 million per sample. Trizol reagent was used to extract total RNA from the PBMCs, yielding at least 5 micrograms per sample. The percentages of naive CD45RAhigh/CD27high T cells were determined by flow cytometry on a PBMC aliquot from every donor. The sample comes from a study of blood T cells in healthy people across ages (dated by TCRdb to 2013 to 2016). For context, the study as a whole: In model experiments, roughly one uniquely barcoded TCR beta cDNA molecule per two T cells was captured by template switching. Age-related changes in TCR beta repertoire diversity were measured in the study by deep sequencing normalized with unique cDNA molecular identifiers. Four age groups were formed from the donors: young (average around 15 years), middle-aged (approximately 40), aged (62) and long-lived (approximately 78). To avoid experimental bias, donors of different ages were distributed randomly across sequencing lanes. Using the same blood draw, the study looked at two additional independent replicas of 1 million unique cDNA reads for two donors, one aged 18 to 29 and the other aged 80 or older. The paper as a whole reports these results and caveats: The long-lived group showed more naive CD4+ T cells, fewer expanded clones and increased TCR diversity than the aged group, suggesting age selection. Because the CMV infection status of the donors was unknown, age-related changes in expanded clonotypes may potentially have been confounded. Observed TCR beta diversity correlated strongly with the percentage of naive T cells measured by flow cytometry. As age increased, observed TCR beta diversity per million T cells dropped in a roughly linear way, and a significant reduction was already evident by age 40. Estimates of total diversity from one million sequenced T cells were regarded as lower bounds and underestimates. Conclusive comparison of naive and antigen-experienced compartments was prevented by the profiling of bulk unsorted PBMCs.

V loses 2 bases of germline sequence and J loses 1 base, and the interval between the two ends is 12 bases. CDR1 and CDR2 are drawn from the germline V gene: SGHTA, FQGTGA. The CDR3 runs 16 amino acids, cysteine and phenylalanine included. Only the CDR3 region is kept as DNA, spanning 48 bases read in frame from base 1. The source is a woman older than 75 in good health. The sequence joins TRBV7-3 to TRBJ2-1; TRBD2 is possibly the D segment (5 matching bases). The sample was blood. Read as DNA, the sequence is TGTGCCAGCAGCTTAGCCCCAACGGGGTCCTACAATGAGCAGTTCTTC. It translates as CASSLAPTGSYNEQFF.